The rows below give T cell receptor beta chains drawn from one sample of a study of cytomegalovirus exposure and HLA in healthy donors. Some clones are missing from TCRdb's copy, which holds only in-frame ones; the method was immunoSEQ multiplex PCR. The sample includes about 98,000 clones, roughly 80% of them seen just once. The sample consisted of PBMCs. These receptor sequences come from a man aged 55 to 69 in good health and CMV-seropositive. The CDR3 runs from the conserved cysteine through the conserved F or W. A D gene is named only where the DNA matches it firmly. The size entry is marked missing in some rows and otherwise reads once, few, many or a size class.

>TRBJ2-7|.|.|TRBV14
TGTGCCAGCGGCAGGGGCAGCCTCTACGAGCAGTACTTC
CASGRGSLYEQYF
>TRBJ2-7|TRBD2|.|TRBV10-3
TGTGCCATCAGTGAGGGGGGAGGGGCAGGGCCTCCTTACGAGCAGTACTTC
CAISEGGGAGPPYEQYF
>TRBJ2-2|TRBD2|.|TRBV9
TGTGCCAGCAGCCTTAGCGGGGGGCTACACACCGGGGAGCTGTTTTTT
CASSLSGGLHTGELFF
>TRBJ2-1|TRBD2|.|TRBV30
TGTGCCTGGAGTGTATGGTCGGGGACTAGCGGGGCCTATGAGCAGTTCTTC
CAWSVWSGTSGAYEQFF
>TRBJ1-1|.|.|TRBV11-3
TGTGCCAGCAGCGGCAGAACCAACACTGAAGCTTTCTTT
CASSGRTNTEAFF
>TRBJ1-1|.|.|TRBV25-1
TGTGCCAGCAGTGCCCCCCAGGGTGTCACTGAAGCTTTCTTT
CASSAPQGVTEAFF
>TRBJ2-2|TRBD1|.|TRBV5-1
TGCGCCAGCAGTCCAGGACAGGGGATTGCCGGGGAGCTGTTTTTT
CASSPGQGIAGELFF
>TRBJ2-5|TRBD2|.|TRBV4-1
TGCGCCAGCAGCCTCCGAAAGCGGGGGGTTGGAGAGACCCAGTACTTC
CASSLRKRGVGETQYF
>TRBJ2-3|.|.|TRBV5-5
TGTGCCAGCAGTTCGGGGGGCCGGACAGATACGCAGTATTTT
CASSSGGRTDTQYF
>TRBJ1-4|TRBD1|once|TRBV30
TGTGCCTGGACCCGACAGGGTAAGATGGAAAAACTGTTTTTT
CAWTRQGKMEKLFF
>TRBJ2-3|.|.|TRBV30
TGTGCCTGGAGCGGACAGTTCACAGATACGCAGTATTTT
CAWSGQFTDTQYF
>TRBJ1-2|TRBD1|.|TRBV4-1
TGCGCCAGCAGCCCACGACAGGGGGCTGGCTACACCTTC
CASSPRQGAGYTF
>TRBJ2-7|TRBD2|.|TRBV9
TGTGCCAGCAGCGTAGGAGGGACTAGCGGCCTCTACGAGCAGTACTTC
CASSVGGTSGLYEQYF
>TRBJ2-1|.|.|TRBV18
TGTGCCAGCTCACCAATGGTAGCTGGCTACAATGAGCAGTTCTTC
CASSPMVAGYNEQFF
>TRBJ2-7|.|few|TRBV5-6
TGTGCCAGCAGCTTTACCACGTCTAGCTCCTACGAGCAGTACTTC
CASSFTTSSSYEQYF
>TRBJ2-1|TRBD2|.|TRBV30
TGTGCCTGGAGTGTACTAGCGGGGGGGCCCGTCGGGCAGTTCTTC
CAWSVLAGGPVGQFF
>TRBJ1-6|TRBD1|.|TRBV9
TGTGCCAGCAGCGCAGGGGGCAGAAATTCACCCCTCCACTTT
CASSAGGRNSPLHF
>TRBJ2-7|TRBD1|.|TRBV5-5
TGTGCCAGCAGCTTGGCCGGGACAGGGCGGTCCTACGAGCAGTACTTC
CASSLAGTGRSYEQYF
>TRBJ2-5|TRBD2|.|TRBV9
TGTGCCAGCAGCGATGGGACTAGCGGGGGGGCCGAAGAGACCCAGTACTTC
CASSDGTSGGAEETQYF
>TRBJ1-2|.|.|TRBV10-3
TGTGCCATCAGTGAGCTTTACTCCTATGGCTACACCTTC
CAISELYSYGYTF
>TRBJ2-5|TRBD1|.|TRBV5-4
TGTGCCAGCAGCGCCCGGGACAGGGGTAAAGAGACCCAGTACTTC
CASSARDRGKETQYF
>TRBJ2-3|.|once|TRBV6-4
TGTGCCAGCAGAGATGAAGCCTCTAGGGGAACGCAGTATTTT
CASRDEASRGTQYF
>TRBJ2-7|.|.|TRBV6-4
TGTGCCAGCACCCTTCTCATACACTACGAGCAGTACTTC
CASTLLIHYEQYF
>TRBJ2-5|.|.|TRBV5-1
TGCGCCAGCAGCTTGGCCGGGGTGGAAGAGACCCAGTACTTC
CASSLAGVEETQYF
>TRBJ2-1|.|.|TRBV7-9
TGTGCCAGCAGCTTAACTAGCTCGTTTCCATTGGGGCAGTTCTTC
CASSLTSSFPLGQFF
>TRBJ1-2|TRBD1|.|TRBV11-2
TGTGCCAGCAGCACCCGGACAGGCCACTATGGCTACACCTTC
CASSTRTGHYGYTF
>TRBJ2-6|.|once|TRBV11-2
TGTGCCAGCAGCCTCCTCCCGGGCCAGGGGAGCTCTGGGGCCAACGTCCTGACTTTC
CASSLLPGQGSSGANVLTF
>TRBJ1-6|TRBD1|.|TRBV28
TGTGCCAGCAGTTCCCAGGGGGCTGATAATTCACCCCTCCACTTT
CASSSQGADNSPLHF
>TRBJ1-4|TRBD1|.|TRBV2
TGTGCCAGCAGTGAGGACAGGGGCTTGGGAACTAATGAAAAACTGTTTTTT
CASSEDRGLGTNEKLFF
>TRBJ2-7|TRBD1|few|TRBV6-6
TGTGCCAGCAGTTACCCGGACAGGGTACACTACGAGCAGTACTTC
CASSYPDRVHYEQYF
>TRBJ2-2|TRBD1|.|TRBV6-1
TGTGCCAGCAGTGGACAGGGGGCGAGCACCGGGGAGCTGTTTTTT
CASSGQGASTGELFF
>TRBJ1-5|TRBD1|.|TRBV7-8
TGTGCCAGCAGCTCTGACAGGGGGTTTTTTAGCAATCAGCCCCAGCATTTT
CASSSDRGFFSNQPQHF
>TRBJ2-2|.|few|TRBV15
TGTGCCACCAACTCAGGTGATGGCACCGGGGAGCTGTTTTTT
CATNSGDGTGELFF
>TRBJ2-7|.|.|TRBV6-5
TGTGCCAGCGTGCCGGGCGAGGGATACGAGCAGTACTTC
CASVPGEGYEQYF
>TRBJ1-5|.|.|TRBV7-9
TGTTCCAGCAGCTCCACAGGGAGCAATCAGCCCCAGCATTTT
CSSSSTGSNQPQHF
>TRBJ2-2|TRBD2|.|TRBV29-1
TGCAGCGTGGGGGAGGGTTCCGGGGAGCTGTTTTTT
CSVGEGSGELFF
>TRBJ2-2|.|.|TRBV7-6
TGTGTCAGCAGCTTACGTCAGGGAGGGAACACCGGGGAGCTGTTTTTT
CVSSLRQGGNTGELFF
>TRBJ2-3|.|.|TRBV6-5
TGTGCCAGCAGTTCGGGCAGGGTTCCAGATACGCAGTATTTT
CASSSGRVPDTQYF
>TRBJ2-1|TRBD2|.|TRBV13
TGTGCCAGCAGCTTAGGAACCCCTAGCGGGGGGAACAATGAGCAGTTCTTC
CASSLGTPSGGNNEQFF
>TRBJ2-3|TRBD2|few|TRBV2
TGTGCCAGCAGTGACCCCGTCCCCTTTGCGGGGGGGAGCACAGATACGCAGTATTTT
CASSDPVPFAGGSTDTQYF
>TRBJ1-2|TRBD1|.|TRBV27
TGTGCCAGCACCCCGGGACAGGGGGCGAAAGTAGGTGGCTACACCTTC
CASTPGQGAKVGGYTF